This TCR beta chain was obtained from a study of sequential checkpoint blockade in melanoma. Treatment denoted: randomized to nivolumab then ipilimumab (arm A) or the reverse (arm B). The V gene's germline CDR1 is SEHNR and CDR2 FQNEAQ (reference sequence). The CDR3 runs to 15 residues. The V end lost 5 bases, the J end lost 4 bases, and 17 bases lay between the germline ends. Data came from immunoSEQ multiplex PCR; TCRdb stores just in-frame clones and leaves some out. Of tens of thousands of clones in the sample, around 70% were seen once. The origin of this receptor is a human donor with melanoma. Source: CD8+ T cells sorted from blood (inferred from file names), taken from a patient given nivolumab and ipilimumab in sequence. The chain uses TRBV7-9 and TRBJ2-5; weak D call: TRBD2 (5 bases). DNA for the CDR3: TGTGCCAGCAGCCGCCAGGAGGATCGCGGAGAGACCCAGTACTTC. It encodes CASSRQEDRGETQYF.